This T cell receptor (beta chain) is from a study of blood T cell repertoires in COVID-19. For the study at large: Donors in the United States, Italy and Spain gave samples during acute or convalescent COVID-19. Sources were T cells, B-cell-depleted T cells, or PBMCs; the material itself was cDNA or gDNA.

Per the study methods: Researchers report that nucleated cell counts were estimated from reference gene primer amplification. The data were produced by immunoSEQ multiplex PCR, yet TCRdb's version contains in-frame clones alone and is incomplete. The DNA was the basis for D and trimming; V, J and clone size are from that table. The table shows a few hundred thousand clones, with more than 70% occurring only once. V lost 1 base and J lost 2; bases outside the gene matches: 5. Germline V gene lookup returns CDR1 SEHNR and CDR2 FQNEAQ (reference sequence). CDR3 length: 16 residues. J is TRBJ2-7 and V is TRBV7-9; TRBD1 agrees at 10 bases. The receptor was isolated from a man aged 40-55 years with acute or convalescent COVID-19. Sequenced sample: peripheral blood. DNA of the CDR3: TGTGCCAGCAGCTTAGGGACAGGGGGTATGACCTACGAGCAGTACTTC. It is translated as CASSLGTGGMTYEQYF. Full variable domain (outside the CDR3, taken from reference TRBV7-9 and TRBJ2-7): DTGVSQNPRHKITKRGQNVTFRCDPISEHNRLYWYRQTLGQGPEFLTYFQNEAQLEKSRLLSDRFSAERPKGSFSTLEIQRTEQGDSAMYLCASSLGTGGMTYEQYFGPGTRLTVT.